This T cell receptor beta chain is from a study of blood T cell repertoires in COVID-19. Sequencing used immunoSEQ multiplex PCR; TCRdb keeps in-frame clones, though not all of them. The data contain approximately 150,000 clones, 75% to 85% of them singletons. The CDR3 has 17 residues. V dropped 5 bases and J dropped 2 bases, with 21 bases sitting between them. Germline CDR1 is SGHAT and CDR2 is FQNNGV. Recovery among Cohort 3 donors was established by two negative PCRs, clearance, or symptom resolution. The source of this sequence is a man aged 45-65 years who had recovered from COVID-19. What was sequenced was PBMCs or T cells enriched from blood (not recorded which). The V and J genes are TRBV11-2 and TRBJ1-1; perhaps TRBD1 as D (5 bases). In DNA form, the CDR3 reads TGTGCCAGCAGCCCGGCCCTCGGGGGTATAGGAAACACTGAAGCTTTCTTT. Protein: CASSPALGGIGNTEAFF.